The clone carrying this TCR beta chain was detected a few times. Antigen unknown. These data originate in a study of T-cell memory formation after mild COVID-19. Study details: The study found TCR clusters largely donor specific. Points from the study as a whole: Clones that contracted clustered mainly in CM and EM if CD4+ and in EMRA if CD8+.

TCRdb recomputed calls from the 5' RACE reads with MiXCR, one row per CDR3 protein. The data contain 400,000 to 500,000 distinct CDR3 sequences, 20% of them singletons. Germline CDR1 reads LGHDT; CDR2 reads YNNKEL (reference sequence). The V gene end was trimmed by 0 bases and the J gene end by 4 bases; junction bases not matched to a gene: 5. The CDR3 spans 15 residues. The sequenced material came from PBMCs or a T cell subset sorted from them (not recorded which). The V call is TRBV3-1, the J call TRBJ1-1; TRBD1 aligns across 7 bases. The TCR was taken from an adult woman who had mild COVID-19 (a few samples of this study predate the infection). Cell type and time point are not known. The CDR3 DNA sequence: TGTGCCAGCAGCCAAGATCTGACAGGGACCACTGAAGCTTTCTTT. This sequence encodes CASSQDLTGTTEAFF. The complete variable domain, with remaining parts taken from reference TRBV3-1 and TRBJ1-1, reads DTAVSQTPKYLVTQMGNDKSIKCEQNLGHDTMYWYKQDSKKFLKIMFSYNNKELIINETVPNRFSPKSPDKAHLNLHINSLELGDSAVYFCASSQDLTGTTEAFFGQGTRLTVV.